Below, 15 T cell receptor beta chains from the same sample are listed, as sequenced in a study of Ad26.COV2.S vaccination and SARS-CoV-2 variants. TCRdb's copy holds only in-frame clones and misses some; the assay was immunoSEQ multiplex PCR. The sample has about 480,000 clones, about 83% seen once. Described treatment: roughly 19 received Ad26.COV2.S at low or high dose, single or two shots; several received placebo; per-sample allocation not given. Samples were taken on day 63 after the first vaccine or placebo injection. This specimen was peripheral blood, taken in a trial of Ad26.COV2.S vaccine versus placebo. These receptors originate from a person between 18 and 59 years old who received the Ad26.COV2.S COVID-19 vaccine or a placebo.

The chain carries TRBV7-2 and TRBJ2-7, with unresolved D. V lost 0 bases and J 3 bases, leaving 6 bases between the germline ends. Germline V gene lookup returns CDR1 SGHTA and CDR2 FQGNSA. The CDR3 is 13 amino acids. The CDR3: CASSLAASYEQYF. CDR3 bases: TGTGCCAGCAGCTTAGCGGCCAGCTACGAGCAGTACTTC.

The chain employs TRBV7-3 and TRBJ2-1, with 12 bases lining up with TRBD2. After removal of 5 bases from V and 1 base from J, the junction contained 12 bases not matched to a gene. CDR1 and CDR2 from the germline V gene are SGHTA and FQGTGA. The CDR3 runs to 19 residues. CDR3 sequence: CASSKIGTSGQASYNEQFF. The CDR3 region has the DNA TGTGCCAGCAGCAAAATCGGGACTAGCGGGCAGGCTTCCTACAATGAGCAGTTCTTC.

This chain joins TRBV6-6 and TRBJ2-3; perhaps TRBD1 as D (6 bases). V lost 6 bases and J 2 bases, leaving 15 bases between the germline ends. The CDR3 has 15 residues. Germline CDR1 is MNHNY and CDR2 is SVGAGI (reference sequence). For the CDR3, the DNA is TGTGCCAGCAGCCCACAGGGACCCCCCACAGATACGCAGTATTTT. This encodes CASSPQGPPTDTQYF.

A word on this clone: Other DNA variants within this sample encode the same CDR3. The genes are TRBV18 and TRBJ2-7; 7 bases align to TRBD2. Germline lookup yields CDR1 KGHSH and CDR2 LQKENI. This CDR3 has 13 amino acids. V lost 3 bases and J lost 4; bases outside the gene matches: 3. The CDR3 coding sequence is TGTGCCAGCTCACCCCGGCGGGGGTACGAGCAGTACTTC. Residues: CASSPRRGYEQYF.

This chain links TRBV28 with TRBJ2-1; TRBD2 aligns across 7 bases. Germline values: CDR1 MDHEN, CDR2 SYDVKM. After removal of 2 bases from V and 9 bases from J, the junction contained 10 bases not matched to a gene. The CDR3 spans 15 residues. The CDR3 protein is CASSLGGRGSSEQFF. CDR3 in DNA: TGTGCCAGCAGTTTAGGTGGGAGGGGCTCAAGTGAGCAGTTCTTC.

The CDR3 spells CASRVVGRVNTEAFF. The CDR3 bases are TGTGCCAGTAGGGTGGTTGGCAGGGTGAACACTGAAGCTTTCTTT. The chain has TRBV19 and TRBJ1-1, with D perhaps matching TRBD1 (5 bases). Germline assignment: CDR1 LNHDA and CDR2 SQIVND (reference sequence). Between the trimmed V and J ends, which lost 6 bases and 0 bases, there was a span of 14 bases. The CDR3 totals 15 residues.

This chain joins TRBV30 and TRBJ1-5; weak D call: TRBD1 (5 bases). Germline-derived CDR1 and CDR2 are GTSNPN and SVGIG (reference sequence). CDR3 length equals 14 residues. Trimming cost V 1 base and J 0 bases, with 7 bases left between them. The DNA of the CDR3 is TGTGCCTGGAGTGGGGGGGTTAGCAATCAGCCCCAGCATTTT. Encoded protein: CAWSGGVSNQPQHF.

The rearrangement uses TRBV7-2 and TRBJ2-3; no reliable D call. Trimming took 7 bases from V and 0 from J, leaving 11 bases between them. From germline, CDR1 is SGHTA and CDR2 FQGNSA. This CDR3 comprises 14 residues. The CDR3 is CASNPFTSTDTQYF. The DNA of the CDR3 is TGTGCCAGCAACCCCTTTACTAGCACAGATACGCAGTATTTT.

The V call is TRBV2, the J call TRBJ1-1; D not resolved. The CDR3 length is 14 residues. CDR1 is SNHLY and CDR2 is FYNNEI in the germline V gene. V was pared by 7 bases and J by 0 bases, with 12 bases between. Written as DNA, the CDR3 is TGTGCCAGCACTTTGACCGGCCTGAACACTGAAGCTTTCTTT. It translates to CASTLTGLNTEAFF.

This clone came up a few times. This sequence joins TRBV9 and TRBJ2-7; 8 bases match TRBD2. The germline V gene encodes CDR1 SGDLS and CDR2 YYNGEE. CDR3 length equals 15 residues. J was trimmed by 4 bases and V by 4 bases; bases with no gene match: 10. CDR3 in amino acids: CASSPRVAGNYEQYF. CDR3 DNA: TGTGCCAGCAGCCCCCGGGTAGCGGGGAATTACGAGCAGTACTTC.

The J gene is TRBJ2-5, the V gene TRBV28; the D call may be TRBD1 or TRBD2 (5 bases each). V was trimmed by 5 bases and J by 5 bases, leaving 15 bases between them. This CDR3 is 14 amino acids long. The germline V gene encodes CDR1 MDHEN and CDR2 SYDVKM. CDR3 sequence (DNA): TGTGCCAGCAGTCCTCCAGGGAGCTGGGAGACCCAGTACTTC. It codes for CASSPPGSWETQYF. Full variable domain (outside the CDR3, taken from reference TRBV28 and TRBJ2-5): DVKVTQSSRYLVKRTGEKVFLECVQDMDHENMFWYRQDPGLGLRLIYFSYDVKMKEKGDIPEGYSVSREKKERFSLILESASTNQTSMYLCASSPPGSWETQYFGPGTRLLVL.

This clone has just a few counts. The J gene is TRBJ2-2, the V gene TRBV7-2; D ambiguous. The germline V gene encodes CDR1 SGHTA and CDR2 FQGNSA. Trimming removed 1 base from V and 6 bases from J, with 6 bases in between. This CDR3 comprises 13 residues. As DNA, the CDR3 is TGTGCCAGCAGCTTAGACATAGCCGGGGAGCTGTTTTTT. Protein: CASSLDIAGELFF. Full variable domain (missing parts from reference TRBV7-2 and TRBJ2-2): GAGVSQSPSNKVTEKGKDVELRCDPISGHTALYWYRQSLGQGLEFLIYFQGNSAPDKSGLPSDRFSAERTGGSVSTLTIQRTQQEDSAVYLCASSLDIAGELFFGEGSRLTVL.

The V and J genes are TRBV5-6 and TRBJ2-3; 8 bases are a match to TRBD1. The CDR3 is 17 residues long. V dropped 5 bases and J dropped 0; count of bases not matched to a gene: 11. Germline V gene data show CDR1 as SGHDT and CDR2 as YYEEEE. The CDR3 DNA reads TGTGCCAGCAGGAGATTGACAGGGGCGCTAAGCACAGATACGCAGTATTTT. This encodes CASRRLTGALSTDTQYF.

The chain uses TRBV14 and TRBJ2-7; no definite D call. CDR3 length: 14 residues. Trimming cost V 6 bases and J 6 bases, with 18 bases left between them. Per the germline V gene, CDR1 is SGHDN and CDR2 is FVKESK. CDR3 coding DNA: TGTGCCAGCAGTTCAGGACGAACATGGGGCGAGCAGTACTTC. Amino acids: CASSSGRTWGEQYF.

This clone has a handful of counts. This sequence joins TRBV6-5 and TRBJ1-6; D may be TRBD1 (5 bases). Germline CDR1 reads MNHEY; CDR2 reads SVGAGI. The CDR3 has 15 amino acids. Trimming pared 4 bases from V and 6 bases from J, leaving 13 bases between. CDR3 amino acids: CASSWGTGRNSPLHF. CDR3 nucleotides: TGTGCCAGCAGTTGGGGCACGGGGCGTAATTCACCCCTCCACTTT.